Detailed here is one TCR beta chain. The antigen is not known. Reverse transcribing all isolated RNA meant expressed TCRB transcripts were sequenced. TCRdb's table, derived via immunoSEQ multiplex PCR, lists solely in-frame clones and lacks some. The table shows roughly 24,000 clones, with more than 45% occurring only once. Germline loops: CDR1 MDHEN, CDR2 SYDVKM. This CDR3 comprises 17 residues. Trimming removed 7 bases from V and 7 bases from J; junction bases left unmatched: 20. The data originate from a study of beta chain features in type 1 diabetes. General observations from the study: When Type 1 diabetes patients were examined, their TCRB CDR3s proved moderately but significantly shorter in all four CD4+ subsets.

Sequenced material: stem cell memory CD4+ T cells from blood. The TCR was taken from a man aged 18 to 29 with type 1 diabetes. V gene TRBV28 combines with J gene TRBJ1-1; the match to TRBD1 covers 8 bases. This chain's CDR3 is CASIYPPAGGSLGEAFF. The CDR3 DNA is TGTGCCAGCATCTACCCCCCAGCAGGGGGCTCCTTAGGTGAAGCTTTCTTT.